The 5 T cell receptor beta chains below were found in one sample sequenced in a study of blood T cells in healthy people across ages. A second 7 to 11 cycle PCR used barcoded and J-beta primers. MiXCR, applied by TCRdb to the 5' RACE reads, yields one record per CDR3 protein. The table includes about 650,000 distinct CDR3 sequences, 32% detected once. The sequencing sample was made of blood. The receptors here all came from an elderly woman in good health.

This chain uses TRBV5-1 with TRBJ1-1; TRBD1 matches 8 bases. There are 14 residues in the CDR3. Germline assignment: CDR1 SGHRS and CDR2 YFSETQ. V lost 5 bases, J lost 1 base, and 4 bases stayed unmatched. The CDR3: CASRAGTGNTEAFF. CDR3 nucleotides: TGCGCCAGCAGGGCCGGGACAGGGAACACTGAAGCTTTCTTT.

The chain has TRBV3-1 and TRBJ1-1; 8 nucleotides match TRBD1. The length of the CDR3 is 16 residues. V lost 4 bases and J lost 1; bases outside the gene matches: 8. The germline CDR1 and CDR2 sequences are LGHDT and YNNKEL (reference sequence). CDR3 amino acids: CASSLTIGQGNTEAFF. DNA for the CDR3: TGTGCCAGCAGCCTAACGATAGGACAGGGGAACACTGAAGCTTTCTTT.

There are a few counts of this clonotype. The chain joins TRBV7-2 to TRBJ1-5; maybe TRBD1 (6 bases). This CDR3 is built from 14 residues. Germline-derived CDR1 and CDR2 are SGHTA and FQGNSA. V dropped 6 bases and J dropped 5 bases, with 14 bases sitting between them. CDR3 in DNA: TGTGCCAGCAGTATAACAGGGATTTATCAGCCCCAGCATTTT. Translating gives CASSITGIYQPQHF. Full variable domain (missing parts from reference TRBV7-2 and TRBJ1-5): GAGVSQSPSNKVTEKGKDVELRCDPISGHTALYWYRQSLGQGLEFLIYFQGNSAPDKSGLPSDRFSAERTGGSVSTLTIQRTQQEDSAVYLCASSITGIYQPQHFGDGTRLSIL.

This clonotype was detected only a few times. The rearrangement links TRBV21-1 to TRBJ1-2; TRBD1, the table's D call, was not compared with the DNA. TRBV21-1 is listed as a pseudogene. The CDR3 has 20 residues. CDR3 bases: TGTGCCAGCAGCGCAGGATCCCCTGGGGTTCCCTCGAATGCTAACTATGGCTACACCTTC. This codes for CASSAGSPGVPSNANYGYTF.

The CDR3 nucleotides are TGTGCCAGCGACACCTCCTATAATTCACCCCTCCACTTT. Residues: CASDTSYNSPLHF. This rearrangement joins TRBV6-1 to TRBJ1-6; D is unresolved. CDR3 length equals 13 residues. V was pared by 8 bases and J by 0 bases, with 5 bases between. The germline CDR1 and CDR2 sequences are MNHNS and SASEGT.